The 13 T cell receptor beta chains below come from one sample, sequenced in a study of shared clonotypes between healthy human individuals. The repertoire was sequenced with immunoSEQ multiplex PCR; TCRdb's copy has only in-frame clones and lacks some. The repertoire includes about 660,000 clones, 74% of them detected once, and less than 2% sits in the top ten. Sample: memory CD4+ T cells sorted from blood. Described subset: CD45RA-negative fraction. These TCRs come from a young woman in good health.

The chain combines TRBV11-2 with TRBJ2-1; no definite D call. CDR3 length: 14 residues. In germline, CDR1 is SGHAT, CDR2 FQNNGV. V lost 5 bases to trimming and J lost 4 bases, with 12 bases between them. DNA for the CDR3: TGTGCCAGCAGCCAAAAAAACATTTACAATGAGCAGTTCTTC. This gives the protein CASSQKNIYNEQFF.

The J gene is TRBJ2-1, the V gene TRBV4-1; D perhaps matches TRBD2 (6 bases). V lost 6 bases and J lost 4, with 16 bases in between. Germline CDR1 MGHRA, CDR2 YSYEKL. This CDR3 comprises 15 residues. The CDR3 reads CASRTQEGLYNEQFF. The CDR3 region has the DNA TGCGCCAGCAGAACGCAGGAGGGGCTATACAATGAGCAGTTCTTC.

The chain employs TRBV5-1 and TRBJ2-2, with D possibly being TRBD1 (5 bases). Looked up from germline, CDR1 is SGHRS and CDR2 is YFSETQ. V was cut by 1 base and J by 4 bases, with 11 bases left in between. The CDR3 totals 15 residues. CDR3 region: CASSLKQGITGELFF. In nucleotides, the CDR3 is TGCGCCAGCAGCTTGAAGCAGGGTATCACCGGGGAGCTGTTTTTT.

This CDR3 reads CASSLFSVTGGRETQYF. The CDR3 DNA is TGTGCCAGCAGTTTATTCTCTGTGACAGGGGGTCGAGAGACCCAGTACTTC. The chain uses TRBV28 and TRBJ2-5; 9 positions match TRBD1. The V segment lost 1 base and the J segment 4 bases; nucleotides outside the gene matches: 10. CDR3 length: 17 residues. Germline V gene sequence: CDR1 MDHEN, CDR2 SYDVKM.

V gene TRBV9 combines with J gene TRBJ2-2; TRBD1 might be the D (7 bases). The ends were cut back, 10 bases at V and 5 bases at J, with 21 bases in the middle. This CDR3 has 15 residues. Looked up from germline, CDR1 is SGDLS and CDR2 is YYNGEE. The CDR3 sequence is CASSKKQGGTGELFF. DNA for the CDR3: TGTGCCTCCTCAAAGAAGCAGGGGGGAACCGGGGAGCTGTTTTTT.

The rearrangement joins TRBV9 to TRBJ1-2, with TRBD1 matching 11 bases. The junction had 7 bases not matched to a gene; V was cut back by 3 bases and J by 3 bases. The CDR3 totals 16 residues. CDR1 and CDR2 (germline): SGDLS, YYNGEE. In DNA, the CDR3 is TGTGCCAGCAGCGATCAAGGACAGGGGGCAGACTATGGCTACACCTTC. Protein: CASSDQGQGADYGYTF.

This sequence joins TRBV6-1 and TRBJ1-2; TRBD1 agrees at 9 bases. The germline V gene has CDR1 MNHNS and CDR2 SASEGT. CDR3 length: 16 residues. V was pared by 0 bases and J by 2 bases, with 4 bases of the junction left unmatched. The CDR3 sequence: CASSEAGQGTNYGYTF. CDR3 nucleotides: TGTGCCAGCAGTGAAGCAGGACAGGGGACCAACTATGGCTACACCTTC.

This clone was seen just once. The rearrangement links TRBV7-8 to TRBJ1-2; D might be TRBD1 (6 bases). Trimming left V 5 bases short and J 5 bases short, with 15 bases between. Per germline, CDR1 SGHVS and CDR2 FQNEAQ. CDR3 size: 14 residues. CDR3 DNA sequence: TGTGCCAGCAGCCAGGGGCTCAGGGGTTATGGCTACACCTTC. Its translation: CASSQGLRGYGYTF.

V and J are TRBV27 and TRBJ2-5, with a possible D match to TRBD2 (6 bases). Trimming took off 2 bases at V and 4 bases at J, with 11 bases between the two ends. The germline V gene encodes CDR1 MNHEY and CDR2 SMNVEV (reference sequence). The CDR3 covers 14 residues. This CDR3 is CASSLGGGVETQYF. As DNA, the CDR3 is TGTGCCAGCAGTTTAGGAGGAGGGGTAGAGACCCAGTACTTC.

The chain links TRBV11-1 to TRBJ2-1, with 7 bases lining up with TRBD2. Germline V gene data show CDR1 as SGHAT and CDR2 as FQDESV (reference sequence). The CDR3 contains 15 residues. V was pared by 1 base and J by 4 bases, with 4 bases of the junction left unmatched. The CDR3 DNA follows: TGTGCCAGCAGCTTAGAAGCGGGGTCTTACAATGAGCAGTTCTTC. This gives the protein CASSLEAGSYNEQFF.

The chain combines TRBV9 with TRBJ1-5; 7 nucleotides line up with TRBD1. This CDR3 contains 13 residues. Germline V gene sequence: CDR1 SGDLS, CDR2 YYNGEE. Unmatched junction bases numbered 3, after V lost 5 bases and J lost 4 bases. This chain's CDR3 is CASSSGGNQPQHF. In nucleotides, the CDR3 is TGTGCCAGCAGTTCAGGGGGGAATCAGCCCCAGCATTTT.

Turning to this clone: Other DNA sequences from this sample encode an identical CDR3 as well. V is TRBV5-1 and J is TRBJ2-1, with 7 nucleotides matching TRBD1. V dropped 4 bases and J dropped 0; count of bases not matched to a gene: 4. CDR1 is SGHRS, CDR2 YFSETQ, per germline. The CDR3 has 15 residues. The CDR3 region is CASSIDRVSYNEQFF. CDR3 DNA sequence: TGCGCCAGCAGCATCGACAGGGTCTCCTACAATGAGCAGTTCTTC. The full variable domain, rest sourced from reference TRBV5-1 and TRBJ2-1, is KAGVTQTPRYLIKTRGQQVTLSCSPISGHRSVSWYQQTPGQGLQFLFEYFSETQRNKGNFPGRFSGRQFSNSRSEMNVSTLELGDSALYLCASSIDRVSYNEQFFGPGTRLTVL.

This clone was recorded only once. V and J are TRBV5-4 and TRBJ2-7, with 7 positions matching TRBD2. Trimming removed 5 bases from V and 6 bases from J; junction bases left unmatched: 2. Germline V gene lookup returns CDR1 SGHNT and CDR2 YYREEE (reference sequence). The CDR3 has 11 amino acids. The chain's CDR3 is CASSGGGEQYF. The DNA of the CDR3 is TGTGCCAGCAGTGGGGGGGGCGAGCAGTACTTC.